Presented here are 5 T cell receptor beta chains from one specimen sequenced in a study of shared clonotypes between healthy human individuals (dated by TCRdb to 2018 to 2021). The library was obtained by the immunoSEQ multiplex PCR assay. TCRdb carries this immuneACCESS record with in-frame sequences only. Its versions omit some clonotypes, under half of them owing to an unresolved V gene in the studies checked, with the rest unexplained. The sample includes millions of clones, with about 93% observed a single time. The ten top clones hold about 1.8% of the sample. CD8 naive samples were obtained by positive selection for CCR7 among CD45RO-negative cells, yielding a CD45RA+CCR7+ population from which TemRA cells were excluded. The sequenced sample consisted of naive CD8+ T cells from PBMCs. The meaning of the sample's cell subset or site label: CD45RA+CCR7+. The receptors shown here come from a man in his late teens or twenties in good health. Some clones in this sample may be carry-over from other donors' samples.

The V call is TRBV11-2, the J call TRBJ1-1; D is perhaps TRBD1 (5 bases). Germline V gene sequence: CDR1 SGHAT, CDR2 FQNNGV. Trimming took 5 bases from V and 8 from J, leaving 15 bases between them. This CDR3 region has 13 residues. This chain's CDR3 is CASSPLPGPEAFF. CDR3 DNA: TGTGCCAGCAGCCCCCTGCCAGGGCCCGAAGCTTTCTTT.

This chain links TRBV9 with TRBJ1-3; 10 bases map to TRBD1. V lost 4 bases to trimming and J lost 2 bases; unmatched junction nucleotides: 18. The CDR3 extends over 20 amino acids. CDR1 is SGDLS, CDR2 YYNGEE, per germline. CDR3 nucleotides: TGTGCCAGCAGCATGAGCATAAACTCGACAGGGGGCATTACTGGAAACACCATATATTTT. It specifies CASSMSINSTGGITGNTIYF.

This chain links TRBV25-1 with TRBJ1-4; unclear D gene. CDR3 size: 10 residues. The V and J ends lost 2 bases and 10 bases respectively, with 2 bases between them. Per germline, CDR1 MGHDK and CDR2 SYGVNS. For the CDR3, the DNA is TGTGCCAGCAGTGAAGGAAAACTGTTTTTT. It translates to CASSEGKLFF. The whole variable domain, remainder taken from reference TRBV25-1 and TRBJ1-4, is EADIYQTPRYLVIGTGKKITLECSQTMGHDKMYWYQQDPGMELHLIHYSYGVNSTEKGDLSSESTVSRIRTEHFPLTLESARPSHTSQYLCASSEGKLFFGSGTQLSVL.

The V gene is TRBV10-2, the J gene TRBJ2-7; TRBD1 aligns across 8 bases. CDR3 length: 12 amino acids. CDR1 is WSHSY and CDR2 is SAAADI in the germline V gene. V gave up 10 bases and J gave up 6 bases; unmatched junction bases: 8. CDR3 in amino acids: CATRGRIIEQYF. CDR3 nucleotides: TGCGCCACCAGGGGGCGGATTATCGAGCAGTACTTC.

This chain links TRBV10-3 with TRBJ1-2; no clear D gene. From germline, CDR1 is ENHRY and CDR2 SYGVKD. CDR3 length equals 14 residues. V gave up 11 bases and J gave up 9 bases, with 25 bases separating them. CDR3 in amino acids: CAPHQFPEMGSYTF. CDR3 sequence (DNA): TGTGCCCCCCATCAATTTCCGGAAATGGGAAGCTACACCTTC.